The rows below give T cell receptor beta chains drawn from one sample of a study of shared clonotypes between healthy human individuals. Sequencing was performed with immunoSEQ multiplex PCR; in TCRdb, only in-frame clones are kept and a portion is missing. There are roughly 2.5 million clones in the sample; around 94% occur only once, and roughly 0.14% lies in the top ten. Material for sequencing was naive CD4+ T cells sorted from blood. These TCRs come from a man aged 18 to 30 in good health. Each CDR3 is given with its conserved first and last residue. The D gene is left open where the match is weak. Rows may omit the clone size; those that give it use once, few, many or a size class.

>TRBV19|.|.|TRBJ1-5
CASNYNNQPQHF
TGTGCCAGTAACTACAACAATCAGCCCCAGCATTTT
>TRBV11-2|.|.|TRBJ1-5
CASSLLNQPQHF
TGTGCCAGCAGCCTCCTCAATCAGCCCCAGCATTTT
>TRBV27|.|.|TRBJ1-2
CASSFGGVGGRDYGYTF
TGTGCCAGCAGTTTTGGTGGGGTCGGGGGCAGGGACTATGGCTACACCTTC
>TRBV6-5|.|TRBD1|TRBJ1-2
CASSQTGGQGYGYTF
TGTGCCAGCAGTCAGACAGGGGGCCAGGGTTATGGCTACACCTTC
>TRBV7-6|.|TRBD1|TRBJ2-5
CASSPPVGTGGAPWETQYF
TGTGCCAGCAGCCCCCCCGTGGGGACAGGGGGCGCTCCGTGGGAGACCCAGTACTTC
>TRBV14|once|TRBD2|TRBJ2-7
CASSQTFQRGGRGEQYF
TGTGCCAGCAGCCAAACTTTCCAGCGGGGGGGCCGAGGCGAGCAGTACTTC
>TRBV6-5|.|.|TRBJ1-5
CASSRGWNQPQHF
TGTGCCAGCAGTCGGGGGTGGAATCAGCCCCAGCATTTT
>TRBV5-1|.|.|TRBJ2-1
CASSADLRSSSYNEQFF
TGCGCCAGCAGCGCTGACTTGAGGTCCAGCTCCTACAATGAGCAGTTCTTC
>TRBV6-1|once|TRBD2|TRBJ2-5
CASGGTSAETQYF
TGTGCCAGCGGGGGGACTAGCGCGGAGACCCAGTACTTC
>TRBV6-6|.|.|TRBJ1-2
CASSDGVAYGYTF
TGTGCCAGCAGTGACGGGGTTGCCTATGGCTACACCTTC
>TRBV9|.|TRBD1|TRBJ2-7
CASSAPGTVWAEQYF
TGTGCCAGCAGCGCCCCAGGGACAGTTTGGGCCGAGCAGTACTTC
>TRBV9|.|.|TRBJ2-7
CASSRSTLNYEQYF
TGTGCCAGCAGCAGGAGTACGCTGAACTACGAGCAGTACTTC
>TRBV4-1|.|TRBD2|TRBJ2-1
CASSQGPSGGLNEQFF
TGCGCCAGCAGCCAAGGGCCTAGCGGGGGGTTAAATGAGCAGTTCTTC
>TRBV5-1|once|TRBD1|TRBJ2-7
CASSLGQGSYEQYF
TGCGCCAGCAGCCTGGGACAGGGGTCATACGAGCAGTACTTC
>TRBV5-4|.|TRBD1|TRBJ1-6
CASSSTGTGDSPLHF
TGTGCCAGCAGCTCAACCGGGACAGGTGATTCACCCCTCCACTTT
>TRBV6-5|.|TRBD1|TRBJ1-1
CASSPGDRGEVAFF
TGTGCCAGCAGTCCAGGGGACAGGGGAGAGGTAGCTTTCTTT
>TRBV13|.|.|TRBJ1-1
CASSLGRQGEAFF
TGTGCCAGCAGCTTAGGCAGGCAGGGTGAAGCTTTCTTT
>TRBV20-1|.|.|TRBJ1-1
CSARQGIEAFF
TGCAGTGCTAGACAGGGAATTGAAGCTTTCTTT
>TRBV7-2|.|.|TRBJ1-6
CASSLEGNSPLHF
TGTGCCAGCAGCTTAGAGGGTAATTCACCCCTCCACTTT
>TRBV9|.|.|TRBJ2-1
CASSVGVGFSYNEQFF
TGTGCCAGCAGCGTAGGGGTGGGATTTTCCTACAATGAGCAGTTCTTC
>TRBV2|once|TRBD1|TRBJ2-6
CASRGTESSGANVLTF
TGTGCCAGCAGGGGGACAGAGAGCTCTGGGGCCAACGTCCTGACTTTC
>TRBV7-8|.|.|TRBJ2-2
CASSLGVGELFF
TGTGCCAGCAGCTTAGGGGTCGGGGAGCTGTTTTTT
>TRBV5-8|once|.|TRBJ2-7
CASSLALSTGHEQYF
TGTGCCAGCAGCTTGGCTTTGTCTACAGGGCACGAGCAGTACTTC
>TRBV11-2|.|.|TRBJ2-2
CASSLLGWKNTGELFF
TGTGCCAGCAGCTTACTGGGTTGGAAGAACACCGGGGAGCTGTTTTTT
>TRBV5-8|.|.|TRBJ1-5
CASSSAVHTGNQPQHF
TGTGCCAGCAGCAGTGCCGTACATACGGGCAATCAGCCCCAGCATTTT
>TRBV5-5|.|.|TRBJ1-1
CASSGTGADTEAFF
TGTGCCAGCAGCGGGACGGGGGCCGACACTGAAGCTTTCTTT
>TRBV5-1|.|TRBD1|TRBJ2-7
CASSQTGAYEQYF
TGCGCCAGCAGTCAAACAGGGGCCTACGAGCAGTACTTC
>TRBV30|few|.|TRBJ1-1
CACIGGTEAFF
TGTGCCTGCATCGGTGGTACTGAAGCTTTCTTT
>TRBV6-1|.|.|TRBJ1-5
CASREGQPQHF
TGTGCCAGCAGGGAGGGGCAGCCCCAGCATTTT
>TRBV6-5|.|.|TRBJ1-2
CASSKRRGYGYTF
TGTGCCAGCAGTAAAAGGCGGGGGTATGGCTACACCTTC
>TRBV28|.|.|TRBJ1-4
CASSLRTKLFF
TGTGCCAGCAGTTTACGCACGAAACTGTTTTTT
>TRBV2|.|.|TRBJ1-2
CASSEGGYGYTF
TGTGCCAGCAGTGAGGGCGGGTACGGCTACACCTTC
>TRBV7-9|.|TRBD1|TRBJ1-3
CASTVGDRGTGNTIYF
TGTGCCAGCACCGTCGGGGACAGGGGTACTGGAAACACCATATATTTT
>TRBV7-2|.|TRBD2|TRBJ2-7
CASSLGPTSGRGEQYF
TGTGCCAGCAGCTTAGGTCCGACTAGCGGGAGGGGCGAGCAGTACTTC
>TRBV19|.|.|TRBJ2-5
CASRDPGSETQYF
TGTGCCAGTAGGGACCCGGGGTCGGAGACCCAGTACTTC
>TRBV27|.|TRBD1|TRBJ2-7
CASSPGQSYEQYF
TGTGCCAGCAGTCCGGGACAGTCCTACGAGCAGTACTTC
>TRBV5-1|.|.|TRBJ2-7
CASSLTLASSPYEQYF
TGCGCCAGCAGCTTGACCCTAGCGTCCTCTCCCTACGAGCAGTACTTC
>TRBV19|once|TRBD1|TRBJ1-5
CASSPPRDRGGSNQPQHF
TGTGCCAGTAGTCCCCCCCGGGACAGAGGAGGAAGCAATCAGCCCCAGCATTTT
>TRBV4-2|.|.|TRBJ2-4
CASSPHMEVENIQYF
TGTGCCAGCAGCCCTCACATGGAGGTCGAAAACATTCAGTACTTC
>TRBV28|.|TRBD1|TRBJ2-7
CASSFRDSRSYEQYF
TGTGCCAGCAGTTTCCGGGACAGTCGCTCCTACGAGCAGTACTTC
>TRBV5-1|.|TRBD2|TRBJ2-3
CASIGLAGATADTQYF
TGCGCCAGCATCGGACTAGCGGGGGCGACGGCGGATACGCAGTATTTT
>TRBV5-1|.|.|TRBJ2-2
CASSLAASSAGELFF
TGCGCCAGCAGCCTCGCGGCTAGTTCCGCCGGGGAGCTGTTTTTT
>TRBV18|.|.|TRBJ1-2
CASSPPQGGPGYTF
TGTGCCAGCTCACCCCCCCAGGGCGGTCCTGGCTACACCTTC
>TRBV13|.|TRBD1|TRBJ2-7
CASSIPGQTYEQYF
TGTGCCAGCAGCATACCGGGACAGACCTACGAGCAGTACTTC
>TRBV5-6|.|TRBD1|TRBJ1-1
CASSRDRGRAEAFF
TGTGCCAGCAGCCGTGACAGGGGGCGTGCTGAAGCTTTCTTT
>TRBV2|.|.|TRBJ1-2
CASSESREANYGYTF
TGTGCCAGCAGTGAAAGCAGAGAAGCTAACTATGGCTACACCTTC